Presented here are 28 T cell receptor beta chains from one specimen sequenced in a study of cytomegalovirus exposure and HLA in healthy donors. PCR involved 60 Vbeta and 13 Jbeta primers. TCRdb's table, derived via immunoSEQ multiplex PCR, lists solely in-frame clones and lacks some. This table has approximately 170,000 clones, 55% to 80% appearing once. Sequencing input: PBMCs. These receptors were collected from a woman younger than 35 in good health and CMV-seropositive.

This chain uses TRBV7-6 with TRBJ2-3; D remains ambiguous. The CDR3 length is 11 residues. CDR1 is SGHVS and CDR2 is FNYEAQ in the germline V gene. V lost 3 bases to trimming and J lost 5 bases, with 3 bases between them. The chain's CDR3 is CASSFKDTQYF. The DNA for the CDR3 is TGTGCCAGCAGCTTTAAAGATACGCAGTATTTT.

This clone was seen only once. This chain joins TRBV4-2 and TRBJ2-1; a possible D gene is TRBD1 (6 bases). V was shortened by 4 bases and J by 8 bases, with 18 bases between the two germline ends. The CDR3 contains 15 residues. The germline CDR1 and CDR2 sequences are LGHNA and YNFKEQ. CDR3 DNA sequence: TGTGCCAGCAGCCCAACCATGGACAGTCGCGATGAGCAGTTCTTC. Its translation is CASSPTMDSRDEQFF.

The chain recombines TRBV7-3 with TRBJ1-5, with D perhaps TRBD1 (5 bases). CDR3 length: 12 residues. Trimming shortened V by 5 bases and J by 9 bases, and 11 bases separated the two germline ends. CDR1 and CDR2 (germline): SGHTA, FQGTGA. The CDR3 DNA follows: TGTGCCAGCAGCCCAACGGGGGGGCCCCAGCATTTT. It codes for CASSPTGGPQHF.

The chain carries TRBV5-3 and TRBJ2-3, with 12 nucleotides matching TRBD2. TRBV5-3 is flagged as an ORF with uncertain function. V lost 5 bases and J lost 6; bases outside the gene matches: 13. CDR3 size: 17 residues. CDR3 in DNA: TGTGCCAGAAGTACGGACCCTAGCGGGGGGGCCAGGGATACGCAGTATTTT. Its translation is CARSTDPSGGARDTQYF.

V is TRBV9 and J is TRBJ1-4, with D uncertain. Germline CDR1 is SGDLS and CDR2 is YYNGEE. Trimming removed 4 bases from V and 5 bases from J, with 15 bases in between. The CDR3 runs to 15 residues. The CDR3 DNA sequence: TGTGCCAGCAGCCAAGTCAGCGGAGGAAATGAAAAACTGTTTTTT. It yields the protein CASSQVSGGNEKLFF. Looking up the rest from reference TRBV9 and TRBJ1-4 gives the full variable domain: DSGVTQTPKHLITATGQRVTLRCSPRSGDLSVYWYQQSLDQGLQFLIQYYNGEERAKGNILERFSAQQFPDLHSELNLSSLELGDSALYFCASSQVSGGNEKLFFGSGTQLSVL.

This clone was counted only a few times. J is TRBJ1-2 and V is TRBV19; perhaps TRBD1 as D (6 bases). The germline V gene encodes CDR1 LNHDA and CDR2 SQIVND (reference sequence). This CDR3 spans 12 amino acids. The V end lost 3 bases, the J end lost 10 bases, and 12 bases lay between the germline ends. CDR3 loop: CASSIFDRNYTF. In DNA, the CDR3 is TGTGCCAGTAGTATTTTCGACAGGAACTACACCTTC.

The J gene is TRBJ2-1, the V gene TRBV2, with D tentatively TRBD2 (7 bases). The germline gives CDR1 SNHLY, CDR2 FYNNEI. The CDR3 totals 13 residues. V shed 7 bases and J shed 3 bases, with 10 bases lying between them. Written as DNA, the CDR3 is TGTGCCAGCAAGGGGGACTACTACAATGAGCAGTTCTTC. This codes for CASKGDYYNEQFF. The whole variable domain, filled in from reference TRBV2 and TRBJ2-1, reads EPEVTQTPSHQVTQMGQEVILRCVPISNHLYFYWYRQILGQKVEFLVSFYNNEISEKSEIFDDQFSVERPDGSNFTLKIRSTKLEDSAMYFCASKGDYYNEQFFGPGTRLTVL.

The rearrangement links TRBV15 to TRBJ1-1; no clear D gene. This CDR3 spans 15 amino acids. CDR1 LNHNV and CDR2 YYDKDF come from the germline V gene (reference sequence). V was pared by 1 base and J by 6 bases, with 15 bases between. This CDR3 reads CATSRVSAGSAEAFF. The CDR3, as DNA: TGTGCCACCAGCAGAGTGAGTGCGGGTAGCGCTGAAGCTTTCTTT.

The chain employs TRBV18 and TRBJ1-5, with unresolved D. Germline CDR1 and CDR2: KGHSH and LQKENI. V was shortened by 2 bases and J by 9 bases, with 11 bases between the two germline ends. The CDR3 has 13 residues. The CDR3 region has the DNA TGTGCCAGCTCACCAGGGGAGGAATGGCCCCAGCATTTT. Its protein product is CASSPGEEWPQHF.

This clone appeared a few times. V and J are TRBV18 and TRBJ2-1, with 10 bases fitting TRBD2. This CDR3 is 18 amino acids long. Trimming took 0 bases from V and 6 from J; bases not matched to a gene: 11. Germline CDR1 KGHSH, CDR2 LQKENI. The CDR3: CASSPPGAGAGGPNEQFF. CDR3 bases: TGTGCCAGCTCACCACCGGGGGCTGGAGCGGGAGGGCCCAATGAGCAGTTCTTC. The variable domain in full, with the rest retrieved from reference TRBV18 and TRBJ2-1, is NAGVMQNPRHLVRRRGQEARLRCSPMKGHSHVYWYRQLPEEGLKFMVYLQKENIIDESGMPKERFSAEFPKEGPSILRIQQVVRGDSAAYFCASSPPGAGAGGPNEQFFGPGTRLTVL.

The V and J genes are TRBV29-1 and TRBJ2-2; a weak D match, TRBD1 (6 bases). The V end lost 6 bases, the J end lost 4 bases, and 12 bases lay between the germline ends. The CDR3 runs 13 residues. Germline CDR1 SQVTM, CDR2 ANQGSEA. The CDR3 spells CSVGTPSTGELFF. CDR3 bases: TGCAGCGTCGGGACACCATCCACCGGGGAGCTGTTTTTT.

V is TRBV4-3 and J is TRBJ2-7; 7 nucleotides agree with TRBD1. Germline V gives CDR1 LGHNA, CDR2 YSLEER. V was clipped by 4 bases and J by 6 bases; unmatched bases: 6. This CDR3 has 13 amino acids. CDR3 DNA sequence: TGCGCCAGCAGCCCGACAGGGATCGGCGAGCAGTACTTC. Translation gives CASSPTGIGEQYF.

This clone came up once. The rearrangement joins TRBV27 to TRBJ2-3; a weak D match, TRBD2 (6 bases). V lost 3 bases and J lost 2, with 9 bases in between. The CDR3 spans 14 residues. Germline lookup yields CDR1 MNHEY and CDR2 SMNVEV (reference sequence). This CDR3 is CASSFAGITDTQYF. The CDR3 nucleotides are TGTGCCAGCAGTTTTGCGGGAATCACAGATACGCAGTATTTT.

The chain's CDR3 is CASPRVRVQETQYF. CDR3 in DNA: TGTGCCAGCCCTAGAGTCAGGGTCCAAGAGACCCAGTACTTC. The rearrangement joins TRBV9 to TRBJ2-5; possible D gene TRBD1, 5 bases. In germline, CDR1 is SGDLS, CDR2 YYNGEE. This CDR3 is 14 amino acids long. V shed 7 bases and J shed 1 base, with 14 bases lying between them.

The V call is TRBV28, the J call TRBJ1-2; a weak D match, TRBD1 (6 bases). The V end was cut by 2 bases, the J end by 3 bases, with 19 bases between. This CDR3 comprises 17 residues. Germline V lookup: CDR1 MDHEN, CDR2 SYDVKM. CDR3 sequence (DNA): TGTGCCAGCAGTTTAGGTCTGAGGGACACCGAGCACTATGGCTACACCTTC. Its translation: CASSLGLRDTEHYGYTF.

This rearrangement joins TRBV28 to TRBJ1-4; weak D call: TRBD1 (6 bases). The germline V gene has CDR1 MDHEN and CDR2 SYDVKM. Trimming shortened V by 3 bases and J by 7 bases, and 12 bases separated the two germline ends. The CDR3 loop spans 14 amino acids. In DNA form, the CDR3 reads TGTGCCAGCAGTTTGCAGGGGATAAGTGAAAAACTGTTTTTT. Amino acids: CASSLQGISEKLFF.

The CDR3 loop is CAISESQAGGLAKNIQYF. The CDR3 nucleotides are TGTGCCATCAGTGAGTCGCAAGCGGGAGGGCTAGCCAAAAACATTCAGTACTTC. This chain links TRBV10-3 with TRBJ2-4, with TRBD2 matching over 10 bases. The J segment lost 0 bases and the V segment lost 0 bases, leaving 5 bases of the junction unmatched. CDR1 is ENHRY and CDR2 is SYGVKD in the germline V gene. The CDR3 loop spans 18 amino acids.

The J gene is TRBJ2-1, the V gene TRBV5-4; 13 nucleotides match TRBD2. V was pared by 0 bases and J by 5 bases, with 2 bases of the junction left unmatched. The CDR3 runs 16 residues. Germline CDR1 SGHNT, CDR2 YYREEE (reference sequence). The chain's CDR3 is CASSLGGLAGNNEQFF. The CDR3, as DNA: TGTGCCAGCAGCTTGGGGGGACTAGCGGGGAACAATGAGCAGTTCTTC.

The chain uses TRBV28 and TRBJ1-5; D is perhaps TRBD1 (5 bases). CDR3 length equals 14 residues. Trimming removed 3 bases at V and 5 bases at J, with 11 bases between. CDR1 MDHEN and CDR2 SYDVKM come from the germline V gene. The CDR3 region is CASSLTRADQPQHF. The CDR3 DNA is TGTGCCAGCAGTTTGACCAGGGCGGATCAGCCCCAGCATTTT.

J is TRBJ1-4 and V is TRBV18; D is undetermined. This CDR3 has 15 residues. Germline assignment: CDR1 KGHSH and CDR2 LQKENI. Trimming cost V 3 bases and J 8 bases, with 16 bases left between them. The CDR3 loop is CASSPVTLEREKLFF. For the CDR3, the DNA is TGTGCCAGCTCACCGGTAACCCTTGAGCGGGAAAAACTGTTTTTT.

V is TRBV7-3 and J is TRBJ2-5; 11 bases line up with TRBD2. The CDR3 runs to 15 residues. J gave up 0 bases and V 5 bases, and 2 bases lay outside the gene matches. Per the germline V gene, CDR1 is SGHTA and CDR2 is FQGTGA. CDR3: CASSQGLADQETQYF. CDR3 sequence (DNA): TGTGCCAGCAGCCAGGGACTAGCGGACCAAGAGACCCAGTACTTC.

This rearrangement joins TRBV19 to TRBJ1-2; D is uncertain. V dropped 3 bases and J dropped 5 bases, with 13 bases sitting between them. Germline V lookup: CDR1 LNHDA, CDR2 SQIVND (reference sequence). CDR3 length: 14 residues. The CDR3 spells CASSMNTPIYGYTF. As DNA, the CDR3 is TGTGCCAGTAGTATGAACACCCCGATATATGGCTACACCTTC.

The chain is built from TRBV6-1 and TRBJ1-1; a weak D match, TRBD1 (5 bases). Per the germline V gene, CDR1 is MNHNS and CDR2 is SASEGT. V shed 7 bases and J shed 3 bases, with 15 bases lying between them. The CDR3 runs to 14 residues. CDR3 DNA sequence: TGTGCCAGCAATAAAGACAGAACTCACACTGAAGCTTTCTTT. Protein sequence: CASNKDRTHTEAFF.

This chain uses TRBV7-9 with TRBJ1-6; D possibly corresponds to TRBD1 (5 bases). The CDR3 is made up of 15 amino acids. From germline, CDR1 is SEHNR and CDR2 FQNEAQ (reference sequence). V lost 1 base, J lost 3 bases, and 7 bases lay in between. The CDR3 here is CASSLGQIYNSPLHF. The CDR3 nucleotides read TGTGCCAGCAGCTTAGGACAGATCTATAATTCACCCCTCCACTTT.

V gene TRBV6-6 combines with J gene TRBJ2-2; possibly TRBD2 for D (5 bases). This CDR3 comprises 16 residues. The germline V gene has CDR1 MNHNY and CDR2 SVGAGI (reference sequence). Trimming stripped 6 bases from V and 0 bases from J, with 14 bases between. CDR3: CASSHGEGSNTGELFF. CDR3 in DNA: TGTGCCAGCAGCCACGGGGAAGGTTCGAACACCGGGGAGCTGTTTTTT.

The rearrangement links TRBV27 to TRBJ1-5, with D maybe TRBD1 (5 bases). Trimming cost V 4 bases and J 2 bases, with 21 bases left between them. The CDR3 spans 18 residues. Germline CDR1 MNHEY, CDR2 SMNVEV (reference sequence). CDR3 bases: TGTGCCAGCAGTTCGCTTGCAGGGTGGGGTGGCGGCAATCAGCCCCAGCATTTT. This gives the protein CASSSLAGWGGGNQPQHF.

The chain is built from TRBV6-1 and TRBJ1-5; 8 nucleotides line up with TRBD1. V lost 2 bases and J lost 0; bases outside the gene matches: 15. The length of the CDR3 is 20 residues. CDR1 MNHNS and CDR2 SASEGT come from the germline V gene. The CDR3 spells CASSESLSSDRVYSNQPQHF. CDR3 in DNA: TGTGCCAGCAGTGAATCCTTATCTTCGGACAGGGTCTATAGCAATCAGCCCCAGCATTTT.

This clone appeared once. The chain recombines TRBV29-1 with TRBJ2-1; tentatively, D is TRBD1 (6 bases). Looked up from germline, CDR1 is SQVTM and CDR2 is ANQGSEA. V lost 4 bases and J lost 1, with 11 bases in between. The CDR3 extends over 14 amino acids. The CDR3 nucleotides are TGCAGCGTTGTCTGGCAGGGGTCCTACAATGAGCAGTTCTTC. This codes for CSVVWQGSYNEQFF.